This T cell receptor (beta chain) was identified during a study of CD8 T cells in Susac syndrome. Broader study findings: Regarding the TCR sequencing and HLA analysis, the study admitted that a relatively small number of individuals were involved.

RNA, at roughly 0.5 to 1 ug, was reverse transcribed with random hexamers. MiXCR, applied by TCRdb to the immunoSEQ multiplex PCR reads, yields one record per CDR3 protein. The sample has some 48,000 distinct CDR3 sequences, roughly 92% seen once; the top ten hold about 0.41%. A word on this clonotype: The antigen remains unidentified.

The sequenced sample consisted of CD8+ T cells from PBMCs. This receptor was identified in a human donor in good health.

Written as DNA, the CDR3 is TGCGCCAGCAGCTCAACCGAAGGCAGTACCCAAGAGACCCAGTACTTC. It codes for CASSSTEGSTQETQYF. V usage is TRBV4-1 and J usage is TRBJ2-5; D is unresolved. The V end lost 5 bases, the J end lost 1 base, and 17 bases lay between the germline ends. The CDR3 length is 16 residues. The V gene's germline CDR1 is MGHRA and CDR2 YSYEKL.